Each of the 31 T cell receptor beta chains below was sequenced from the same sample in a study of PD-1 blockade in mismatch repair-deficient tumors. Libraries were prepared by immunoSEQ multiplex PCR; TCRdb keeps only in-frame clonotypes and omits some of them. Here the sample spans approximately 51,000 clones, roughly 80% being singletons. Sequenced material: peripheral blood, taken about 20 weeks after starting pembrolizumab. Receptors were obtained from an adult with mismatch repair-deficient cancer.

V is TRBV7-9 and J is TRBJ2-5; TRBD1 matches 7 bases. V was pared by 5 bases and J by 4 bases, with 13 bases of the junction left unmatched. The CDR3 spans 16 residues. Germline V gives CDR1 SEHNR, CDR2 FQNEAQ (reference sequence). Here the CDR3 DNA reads TGTGCCAGCAGCCCCGGGCCCTCGGGACAGAGAGAGACCCAGTACTTC. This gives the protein CASSPGPSGQRETQYF.

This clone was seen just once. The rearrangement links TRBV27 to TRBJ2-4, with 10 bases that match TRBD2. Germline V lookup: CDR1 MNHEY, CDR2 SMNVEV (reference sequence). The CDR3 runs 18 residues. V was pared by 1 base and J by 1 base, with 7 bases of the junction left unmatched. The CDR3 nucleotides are TGTGCCAGCAGTTTATTTGCTAGCGGGAGAGAGGCCAAAAACATTCAGTACTTC. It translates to CASSLFASGREAKNIQYF.

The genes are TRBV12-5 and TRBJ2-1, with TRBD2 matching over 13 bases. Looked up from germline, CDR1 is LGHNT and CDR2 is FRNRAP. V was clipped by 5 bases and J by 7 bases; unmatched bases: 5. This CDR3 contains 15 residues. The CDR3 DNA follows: TGTGCTAGTGGTCGGGGACTAGCGGGAACTAATGAGCAGTTCTTC. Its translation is CASGRGLAGTNEQFF.

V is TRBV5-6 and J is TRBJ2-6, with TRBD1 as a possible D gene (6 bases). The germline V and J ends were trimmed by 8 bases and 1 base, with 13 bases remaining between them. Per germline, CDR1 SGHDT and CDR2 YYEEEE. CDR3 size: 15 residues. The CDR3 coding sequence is TGTGCCAGTACCCTAGGGGGATCTGGGGCCAACGTCCTGACTTTC. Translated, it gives CASTLGGSGANVLTF.

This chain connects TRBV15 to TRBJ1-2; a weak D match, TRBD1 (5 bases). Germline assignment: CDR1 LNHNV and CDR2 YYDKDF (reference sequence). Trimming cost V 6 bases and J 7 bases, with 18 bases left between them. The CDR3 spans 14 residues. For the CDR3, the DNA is TGTGCCACCAGAGCAGGGCAGGGACGAGGTGGCTACACCTTC. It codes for CATRAGQGRGGYTF.

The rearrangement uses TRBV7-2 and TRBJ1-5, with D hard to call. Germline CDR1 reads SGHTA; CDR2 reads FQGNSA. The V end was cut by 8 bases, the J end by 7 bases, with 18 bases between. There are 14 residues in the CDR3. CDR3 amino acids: CASAEPNPRQPQHF. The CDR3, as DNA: TGTGCCAGCGCCGAGCCCAATCCGAGGCAGCCCCAGCATTTT.

CDR3 in amino acids: CASSLEGRMNTEAFF. CDR3 DNA: TGTGCCAGCAGCTTAGAAGGCAGGATGAACACTGAAGCTTTCTTT. The rearrangement joins TRBV7-2 to TRBJ1-1; D not certain. V was pared by 1 base and J by 0 bases, with 9 bases between. The germline V gene encodes CDR1 SGHTA and CDR2 FQGNSA. CDR3 length: 15 residues. Full variable domain (missing parts from reference TRBV7-2 and TRBJ1-1): GAGVSQSPSNKVTEKGKDVELRCDPISGHTALYWYRQSLGQGLEFLIYFQGNSAPDKSGLPSDRFSAERTGGSVSTLTIQRTQQEDSAVYLCASSLEGRMNTEAFFGQGTRLTVV.

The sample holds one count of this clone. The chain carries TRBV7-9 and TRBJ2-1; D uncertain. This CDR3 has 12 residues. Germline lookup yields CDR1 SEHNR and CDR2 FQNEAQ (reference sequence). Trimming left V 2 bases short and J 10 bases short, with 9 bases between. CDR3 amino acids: CASSLQAFEQFF. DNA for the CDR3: TGTGCCAGCAGCTTACAGGCTTTCGAGCAGTTCTTC.

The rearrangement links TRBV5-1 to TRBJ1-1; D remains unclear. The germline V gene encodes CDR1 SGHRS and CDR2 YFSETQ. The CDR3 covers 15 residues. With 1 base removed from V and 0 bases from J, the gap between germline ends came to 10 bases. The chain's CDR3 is CASSLIPGLNTEAFF. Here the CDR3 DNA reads TGCGCCAGCAGCTTGATTCCGGGGTTGAACACTGAAGCTTTCTTT.

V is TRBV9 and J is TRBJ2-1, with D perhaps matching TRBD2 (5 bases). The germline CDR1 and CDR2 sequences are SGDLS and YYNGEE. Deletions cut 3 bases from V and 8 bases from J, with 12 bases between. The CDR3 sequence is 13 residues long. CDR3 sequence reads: CASSAYSVDEQFF. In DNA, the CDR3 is TGTGCCAGCAGCGCCTATAGCGTCGATGAGCAGTTCTTC.

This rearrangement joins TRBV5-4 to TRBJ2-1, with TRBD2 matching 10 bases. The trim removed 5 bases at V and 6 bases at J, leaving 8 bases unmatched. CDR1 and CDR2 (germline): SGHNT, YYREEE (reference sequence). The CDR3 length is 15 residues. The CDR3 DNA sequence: TGTGCCAGCAGAGGGGGGGCTAGCGGGAGCAATGAGCAGTTCTTC. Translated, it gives CASRGGASGSNEQFF.

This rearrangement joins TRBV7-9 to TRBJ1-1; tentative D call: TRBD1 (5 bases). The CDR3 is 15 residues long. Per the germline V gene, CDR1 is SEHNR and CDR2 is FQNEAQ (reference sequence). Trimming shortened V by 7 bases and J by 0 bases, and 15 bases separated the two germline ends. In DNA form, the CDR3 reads TGTGCCAGCACCCAAGGGGCAGCTTTGAACACTGAAGCTTTCTTT. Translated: CASTQGAALNTEAFF.

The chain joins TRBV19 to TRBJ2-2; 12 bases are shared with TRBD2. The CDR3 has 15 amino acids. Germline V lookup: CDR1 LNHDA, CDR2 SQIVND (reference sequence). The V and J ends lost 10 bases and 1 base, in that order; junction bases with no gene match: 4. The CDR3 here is CATSGLAGNTGELFF. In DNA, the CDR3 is TGTGCCACCTCGGGACTAGCGGGGAACACCGGGGAGCTGTTTTTT.

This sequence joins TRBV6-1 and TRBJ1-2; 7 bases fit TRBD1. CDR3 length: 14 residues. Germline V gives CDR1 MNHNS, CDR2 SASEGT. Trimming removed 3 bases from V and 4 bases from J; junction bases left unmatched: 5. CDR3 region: CASSDVGQTYGYTF. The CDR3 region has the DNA TGTGCCAGCAGTGACGTGGGACAGACCTATGGCTACACCTTC.

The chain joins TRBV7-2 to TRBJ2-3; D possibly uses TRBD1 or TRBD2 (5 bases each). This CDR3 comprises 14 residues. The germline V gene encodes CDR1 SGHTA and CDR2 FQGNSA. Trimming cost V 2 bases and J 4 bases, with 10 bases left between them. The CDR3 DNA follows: TGTGCCAGCAGCTTAAATTTGGGACCAGATACGCAGTATTTT. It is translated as CASSLNLGPDTQYF.

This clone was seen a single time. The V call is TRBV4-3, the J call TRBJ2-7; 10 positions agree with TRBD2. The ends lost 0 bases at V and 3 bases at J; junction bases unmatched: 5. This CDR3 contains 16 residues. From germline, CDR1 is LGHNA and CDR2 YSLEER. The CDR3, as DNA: TGCGCCAGCAGCCAAGATATTAGCGGGAGGAGCTACGAGCAGTACTTC. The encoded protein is CASSQDISGRSYEQYF.

CDR3: CASSVHPEREAFETQYF. The CDR3 DNA is TGTGCCAGCAGCGTCCACCCTGAGCGGGAGGCTTTTGAGACCCAGTACTTC. The gene calls are TRBV9 and TRBJ2-5; TRBD2 matches at 9 bases. This CDR3 comprises 17 residues. The J segment lost 5 bases and the V segment lost 2 bases, leaving 13 bases of the junction unmatched. Germline V lookup: CDR1 SGDLS, CDR2 YYNGEE.

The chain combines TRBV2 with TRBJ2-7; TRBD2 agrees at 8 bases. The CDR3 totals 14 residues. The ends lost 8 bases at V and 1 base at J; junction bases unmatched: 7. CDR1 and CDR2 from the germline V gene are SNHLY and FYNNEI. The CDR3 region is CASLDSGTSYEQYF. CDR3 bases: TGTGCCAGCCTAGATAGCGGGACTTCCTACGAGCAGTACTTC.

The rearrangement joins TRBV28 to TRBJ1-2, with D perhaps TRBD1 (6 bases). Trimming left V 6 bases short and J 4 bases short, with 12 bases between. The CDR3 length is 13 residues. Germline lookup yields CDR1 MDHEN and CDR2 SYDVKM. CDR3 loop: CASSWGQSYGYTF. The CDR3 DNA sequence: TGTGCCAGCAGCTGGGGGCAGAGCTATGGCTACACCTTC.

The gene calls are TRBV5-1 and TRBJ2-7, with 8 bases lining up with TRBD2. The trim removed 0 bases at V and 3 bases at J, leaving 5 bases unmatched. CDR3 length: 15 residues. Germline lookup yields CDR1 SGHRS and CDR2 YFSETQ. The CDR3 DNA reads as TGCGCCAGCAGCTTGGTCGGGGGGGATTACTACGAGCAGTACTTC. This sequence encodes CASSLVGGDYYEQYF.

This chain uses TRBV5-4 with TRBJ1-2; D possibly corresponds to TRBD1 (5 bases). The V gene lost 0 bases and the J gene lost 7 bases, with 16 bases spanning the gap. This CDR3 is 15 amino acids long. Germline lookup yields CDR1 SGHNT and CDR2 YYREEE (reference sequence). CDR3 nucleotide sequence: TGTGCCAGCAGCTTGGAGACAGTGGCTTTTGGTGGCTACACCTTC. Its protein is CASSLETVAFGGYTF.

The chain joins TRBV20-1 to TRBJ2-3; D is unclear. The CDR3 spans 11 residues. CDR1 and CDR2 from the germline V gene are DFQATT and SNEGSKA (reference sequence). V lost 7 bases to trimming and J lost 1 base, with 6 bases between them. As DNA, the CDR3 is TGCAGTGGTCGCGGCACAGATACGCAGTATTTT. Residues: CSGRGTDTQYF.

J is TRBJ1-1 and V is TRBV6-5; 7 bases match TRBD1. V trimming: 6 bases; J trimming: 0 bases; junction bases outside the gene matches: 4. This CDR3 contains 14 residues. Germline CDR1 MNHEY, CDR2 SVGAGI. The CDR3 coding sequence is TGTGCCAGCAGCCCAACAGGGGTGAACACTGAAGCTTTCTTT. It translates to CASSPTGVNTEAFF.

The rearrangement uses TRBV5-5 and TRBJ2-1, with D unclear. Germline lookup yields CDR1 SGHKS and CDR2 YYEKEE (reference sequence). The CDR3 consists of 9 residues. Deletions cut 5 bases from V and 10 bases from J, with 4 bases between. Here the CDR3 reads CASRREQFF. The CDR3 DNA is TGTGCCAGCAGGCGCGAGCAGTTCTTC.

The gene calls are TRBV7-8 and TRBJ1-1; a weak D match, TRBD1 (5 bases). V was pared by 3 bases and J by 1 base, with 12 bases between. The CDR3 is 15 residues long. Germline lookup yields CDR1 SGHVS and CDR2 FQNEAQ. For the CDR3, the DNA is TGTGCCAGCAGCTTTCACCCTGGACAGAACACTGAAGCTTTCTTT. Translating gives CASSFHPGQNTEAFF.

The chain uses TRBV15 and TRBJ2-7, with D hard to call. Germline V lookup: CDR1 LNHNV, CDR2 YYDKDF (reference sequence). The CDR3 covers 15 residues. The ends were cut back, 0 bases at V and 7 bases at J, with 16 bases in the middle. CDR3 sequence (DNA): TGTGCCACCAGCAGAGATTGGGCTGCAGCAGGAGAGCAGTACTTC. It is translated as CATSRDWAAAGEQYF.

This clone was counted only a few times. CDR3 nucleotides: TGTGCCAGCAGTTACGAAGGGACAGGGGCCTATGGCTACACCTTC. It codes for CASSYEGTGAYGYTF. The chain carries TRBV6-5 and TRBJ1-2; 10 nucleotides match TRBD1. CDR1 is MNHEY, CDR2 SVGAGI, per germline. This CDR3 has 15 residues. Germline trimming cut 2 bases from V and 4 bases from J; bases unmatched to any gene: 4.

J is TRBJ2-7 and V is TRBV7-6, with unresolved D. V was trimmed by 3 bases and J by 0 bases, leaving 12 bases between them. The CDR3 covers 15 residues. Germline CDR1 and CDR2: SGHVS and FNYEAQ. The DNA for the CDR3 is TGTGCCAGCAGCTTTAAGACCTCTAGCTCCTACGAGCAGTACTTC. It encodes CASSFKTSSSYEQYF.

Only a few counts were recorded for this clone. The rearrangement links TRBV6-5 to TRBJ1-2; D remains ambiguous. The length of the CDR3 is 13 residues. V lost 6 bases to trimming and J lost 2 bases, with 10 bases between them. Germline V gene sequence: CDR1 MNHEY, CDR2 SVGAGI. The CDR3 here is CASSPDGNYGYTF. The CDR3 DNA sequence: TGTGCCAGCAGCCCCGACGGGAACTATGGCTACACCTTC.

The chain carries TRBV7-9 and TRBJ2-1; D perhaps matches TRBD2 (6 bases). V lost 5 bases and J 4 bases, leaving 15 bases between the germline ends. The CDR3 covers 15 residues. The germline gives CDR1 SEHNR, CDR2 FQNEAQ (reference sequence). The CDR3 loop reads CASSHVGGRYNEQFF. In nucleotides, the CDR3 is TGTGCCAGCAGCCACGTGGGGGGTAGGTACAATGAGCAGTTCTTC.

The CDR3 DNA reads TGCAGCGTTGGGTTCCAGGGAGGAGCCTACGAGCAGTACTTC. Translating gives CSVGFQGGAYEQYF. The rearrangement links TRBV29-1 to TRBJ2-7; weak D call: TRBD2 (6 bases). Trimming took 4 bases from V and 2 from J, leaving 15 bases between them. The CDR3 spans 14 residues. The germline gives CDR1 SQVTM, CDR2 ANQGSEA.